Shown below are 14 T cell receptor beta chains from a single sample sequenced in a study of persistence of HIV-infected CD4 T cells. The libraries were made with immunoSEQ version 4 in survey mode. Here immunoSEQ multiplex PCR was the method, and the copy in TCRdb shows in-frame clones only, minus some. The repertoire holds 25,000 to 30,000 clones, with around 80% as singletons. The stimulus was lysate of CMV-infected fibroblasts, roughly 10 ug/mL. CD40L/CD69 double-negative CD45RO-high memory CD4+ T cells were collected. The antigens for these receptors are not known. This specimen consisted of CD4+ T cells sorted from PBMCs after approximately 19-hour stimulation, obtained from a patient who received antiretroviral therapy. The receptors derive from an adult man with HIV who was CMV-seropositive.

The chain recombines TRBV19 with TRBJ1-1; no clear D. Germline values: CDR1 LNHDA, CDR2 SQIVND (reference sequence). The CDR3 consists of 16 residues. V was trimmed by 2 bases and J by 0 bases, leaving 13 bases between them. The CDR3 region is CASSIKSIGMNTEAFF. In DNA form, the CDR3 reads TGTGCCAGTAGTATAAAAAGCATAGGCATGAACACTGAAGCTTTCTTT. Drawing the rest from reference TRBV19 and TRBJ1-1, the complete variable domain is DGGITQSPKYLFRKEGQNVTLSCEQNLNHDAMYWYRQDPGQGLRLIYYSQIVNDFQKGDIAEGYSVSREKKESFPLTVTSAQKNPTAFYLCASSIKSIGMNTEAFFGQGTRLTVV.

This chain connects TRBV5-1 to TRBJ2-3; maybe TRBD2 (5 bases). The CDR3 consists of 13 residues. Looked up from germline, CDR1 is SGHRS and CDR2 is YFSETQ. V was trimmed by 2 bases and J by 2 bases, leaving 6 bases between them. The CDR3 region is CASSFGDTDTQYF. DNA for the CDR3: TGCGCCAGCAGCTTCGGGGACACAGATACGCAGTATTTT.

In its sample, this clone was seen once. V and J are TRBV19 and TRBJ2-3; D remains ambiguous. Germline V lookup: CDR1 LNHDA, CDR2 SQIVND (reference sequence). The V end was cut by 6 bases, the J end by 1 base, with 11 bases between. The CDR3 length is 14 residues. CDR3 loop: CASRISLGTDTQYF. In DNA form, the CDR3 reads TGTGCCAGTAGAATATCATTGGGCACAGATACGCAGTATTTT.

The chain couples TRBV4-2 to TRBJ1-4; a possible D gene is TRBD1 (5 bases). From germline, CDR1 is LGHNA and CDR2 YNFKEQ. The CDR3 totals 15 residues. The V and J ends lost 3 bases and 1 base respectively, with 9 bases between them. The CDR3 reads CASSQSQGTNEKLFF. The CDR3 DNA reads TGTGCCAGCAGCCAGTCGCAGGGAACTAATGAAAAACTGTTTTTT.

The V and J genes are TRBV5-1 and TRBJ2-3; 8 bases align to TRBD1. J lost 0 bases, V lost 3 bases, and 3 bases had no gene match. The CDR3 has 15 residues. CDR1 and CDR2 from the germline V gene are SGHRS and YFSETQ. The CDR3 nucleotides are TGCGCCAGCAGCTCTTGGACAGGGAGCACAGATACGCAGTATTTT. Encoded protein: CASSSWTGSTDTQYF.

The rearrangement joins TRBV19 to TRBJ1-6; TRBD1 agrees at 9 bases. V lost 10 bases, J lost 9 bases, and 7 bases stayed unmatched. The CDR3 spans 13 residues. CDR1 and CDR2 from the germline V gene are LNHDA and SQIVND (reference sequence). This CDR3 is CATRTGAGSPLHF. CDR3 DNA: TGTGCCACGAGGACAGGGGCTGGTTCACCCCTCCACTTT. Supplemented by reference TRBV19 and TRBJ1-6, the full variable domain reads DGGITQSPKYLFRKEGQNVTLSCEQNLNHDAMYWYRQDPGQGLRLIYYSQIVNDFQKGDIAEGYSVSREKKESFPLTVTSAQKNPTAFYLCATRTGAGSPLHFGNGTRLTVT.

DNA for the CDR3: TGTGCCAGCAGGAATGGTGCGAGCGGGGGGGGCTACGAGCAGTACTTC. It encodes CASRNGASGGGYEQYF. The rearrangement uses TRBV2 and TRBJ2-7, with 10 nucleotides matching TRBD2. Germline-derived CDR1 and CDR2 are SNHLY and FYNNEI. With 6 bases clipped from V and 3 bases from J, the junction kept 11 bases outside the gene matches. The CDR3 runs to 16 residues.

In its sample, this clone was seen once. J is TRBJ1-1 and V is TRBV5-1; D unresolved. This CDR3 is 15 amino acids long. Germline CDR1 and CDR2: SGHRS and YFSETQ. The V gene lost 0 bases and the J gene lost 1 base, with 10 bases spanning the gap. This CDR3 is CASSLAVHTNTEAFF. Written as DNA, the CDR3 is TGCGCCAGCAGCTTGGCAGTCCATACGAACACTGAAGCTTTCTTT.

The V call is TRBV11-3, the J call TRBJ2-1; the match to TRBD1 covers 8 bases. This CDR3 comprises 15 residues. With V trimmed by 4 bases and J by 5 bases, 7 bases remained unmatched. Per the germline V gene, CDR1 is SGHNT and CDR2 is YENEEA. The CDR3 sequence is CASSSQGQAHNEQFF. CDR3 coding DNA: TGTGCCAGCAGCTCACAGGGACAGGCTCACAATGAGCAGTTCTTC.

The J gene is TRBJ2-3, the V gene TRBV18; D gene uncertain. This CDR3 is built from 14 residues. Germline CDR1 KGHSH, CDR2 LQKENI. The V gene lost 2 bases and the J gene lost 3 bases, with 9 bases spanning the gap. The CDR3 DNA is TGTGCCAGCTCACCAGCGAGAAGTACAGATACGCAGTATTTT. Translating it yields CASSPARSTDTQYF.

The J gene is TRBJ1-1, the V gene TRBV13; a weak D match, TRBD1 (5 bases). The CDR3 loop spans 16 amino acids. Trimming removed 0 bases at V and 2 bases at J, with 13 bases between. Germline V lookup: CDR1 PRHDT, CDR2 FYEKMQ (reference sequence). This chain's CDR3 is CASSLGLGGLNTEAFF. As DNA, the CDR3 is TGTGCCAGCAGCTTAGGCCTGGGGGGACTAAACACTGAAGCTTTCTTT.

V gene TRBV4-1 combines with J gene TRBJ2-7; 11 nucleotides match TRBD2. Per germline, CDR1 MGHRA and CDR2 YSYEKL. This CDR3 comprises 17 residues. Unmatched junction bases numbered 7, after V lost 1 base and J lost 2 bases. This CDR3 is CASSQARLAGLAYEQYF. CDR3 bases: TGCGCCAGCAGCCAAGCCAGACTAGCGGGGCTCGCCTACGAGCAGTACTTC.

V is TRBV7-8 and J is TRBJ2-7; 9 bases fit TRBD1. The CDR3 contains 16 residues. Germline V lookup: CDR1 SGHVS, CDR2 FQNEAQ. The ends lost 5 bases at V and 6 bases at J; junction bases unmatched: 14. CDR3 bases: TGTGCCAGCAGCGTACCCTTCATGACAGGGGGATTCGAGCAGTACTTC. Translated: CASSVPFMTGGFEQYF.

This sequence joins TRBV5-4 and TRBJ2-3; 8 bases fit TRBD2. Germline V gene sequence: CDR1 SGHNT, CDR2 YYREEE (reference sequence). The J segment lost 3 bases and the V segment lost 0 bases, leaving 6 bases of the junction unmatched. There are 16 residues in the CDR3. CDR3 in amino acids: CASSLAAGGITDTQYF. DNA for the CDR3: TGTGCCAGCAGCTTGGCCGCGGGGGGTATAACAGATACGCAGTATTTT. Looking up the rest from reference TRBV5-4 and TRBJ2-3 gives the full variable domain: ETGVTQSPTHLIKTRGQQVTLRCSSQSGHNTVSWYQQALGQGPQFIFQYYREEENGRGNFPPRFSGLQFPNYSSELNVNALELDDSALYLCASSLAAGGITDTQYFGPGTRLTVL.